The 11 T cell receptor beta chains given below trace back to one sample, sequenced in a study of CD8 T cells in Susac syndrome. With random hexamers, reverse transcription was performed on roughly 0.5 to 1 ug of RNA. TCRdb redid the calling of the immunoSEQ multiplex PCR reads with MiXCR, one entry per CDR3 protein. The sample records about 210,000 distinct CDR3 sequences, 90% to 95% being singletons. The sample was CD4+ T cells from PBMCs. Receptors originate from a human donor in good health.

The chain has TRBV11-3 and TRBJ2-2; 7 positions agree with TRBD1. Germline CDR1 and CDR2: SGHNT and YENEEA. This CDR3 is 14 amino acids long. The trim removed 3 bases at V and 6 bases at J, leaving 4 bases unmatched. CDR3 sequence: CASSFGQGAGELFF. The CDR3, as DNA: TGTGCCAGCAGCTTTGGTCAGGGGGCCGGGGAGCTGTTTTTT. Supplemented by reference TRBV11-3 and TRBJ2-2, the full variable domain reads EAGVVQSPRYKIIEKKQPVAFWCNPISGHNTLYWYLQNLGQGPELLIRYENEEAVDDSQLPKDRFSAERLKGVDSTLKIQPAELGDSAVYLCASSFGQGAGELFFGEGSRLTVL.

The rearrangement links TRBV29-1 to TRBJ1-5; a possible D gene is TRBD1 (6 bases). Germline CDR1 and CDR2: SQVTM and ANQGSEA. The CDR3 has 12 residues. Trimming cost V 5 bases and J 4 bases, with 9 bases left between them. DNA of the CDR3: TGCAGCGTTCGGACAGAAAATCAGCCCCAGCATTTT. Residues: CSVRTENQPQHF. Variable domain in full (rest from reference TRBV29-1 and TRBJ1-5): SAVISQKPSRDICQRGTSLTIQCQVDSQVTMMFWYRQQPGQSLTLIATANQGSEATYESGFVIDKFPISRPNLTFSTLTVSNMSPEDSSIYLCSVRTENQPQHFGDGTRLSIL.

The rearrangement links TRBV7-9 to TRBJ2-7; D is possibly TRBD1 or TRBD2 (6 bases each). Germline V gene lookup returns CDR1 SEHNR and CDR2 FQNEAQ (reference sequence). Trimming stripped 4 bases from V and 6 bases from J, with 13 bases between. CDR3 length: 13 residues. For the CDR3, the DNA is TGTGCCAGCAGCTCCCCGGGGGCTATCGAGCAGTACGTC. This codes for CASSSPGAIEQYV.

The chain couples TRBV5-1 to TRBJ2-1; D is perhaps TRBD1 or TRBD2 (6 bases each). V lost 4 bases and J 8 bases, leaving 16 bases between the germline ends. Germline values: CDR1 SGHRS, CDR2 YFSETQ. The length of the CDR3 is 14 residues. CDR3 sequence (DNA): TGCGCCAGCAGCACAGGGACTCCGGTCGATGAGCAGTTCTTC. Its translation: CASSTGTPVDEQFF.

J is TRBJ2-5 and V is TRBV12-3 or TRBV12-4; D tentatively fits TRBD1 or TRBD2 (5 bases each). The CDR3 contains 14 residues. Trimming cost V 6 bases and J 7 bases, with 18 bases left between them. In DNA, the CDR3 is TGTGCCAGCAGCTTCGGGACGGACTTAGGGACCCAGTACTTC. Its translation is CASSFGTDLGTQYF.

The rearrangement uses TRBV3-1 and TRBJ2-1; D is undetermined. The CDR3 is 15 residues long. V lost 0 bases, J lost 5 bases, and 11 bases lay in between. The germline V gene encodes CDR1 LGHDT and CDR2 YNNKEL (reference sequence). The CDR3 reads CASSQDKRPNNEQFF. CDR3 coding DNA: TGTGCCAGCAGCCAAGATAAGCGACCAAACAATGAGCAGTTCTTC.

The chain combines TRBV5-1 with TRBJ2-2, with D hard to call. Trimming took off 0 bases at V and 5 bases at J, with 14 bases between the two ends. Germline V gene lookup returns CDR1 SGHRS and CDR2 YFSETQ. The CDR3 consists of 16 residues. Here the CDR3 DNA reads TGCGCCAGCAGCTTGGAACAGACCTCTTTAACCGGGGAGCTGTTTTTT. This gives the protein CASSLEQTSLTGELFF.

This clonotype was counted between two and nine times. The rearrangement links TRBV6-2 or TRBV6-3 to TRBJ2-1, with D hard to call. V was pared by 5 bases and J by 5 bases, with 1 base between. Germline V gene sequence: CDR1 MNHEY, CDR2 SVGEGT. The CDR3 runs 10 residues. The CDR3 here is CASSNNEQFF. The CDR3 DNA follows: TGTGCCAGCAGTAACAATGAGCAGTTCTTC.

This rearrangement joins TRBV6-2 or TRBV6-3 to TRBJ2-3; unclear D gene. V dropped 5 bases and J dropped 2 bases, with 14 bases sitting between them. Germline CDR1 is MNHEY and CDR2 is SVGEGT. This CDR3 spans 15 amino acids. This chain's CDR3 is CASSTPGTPTDTQYF. For the CDR3, the DNA is TGTGCCAGCAGTACCCCAGGCACCCCCACAGATACGCAGTATTTT.

This sequence joins TRBV7-9 and TRBJ2-3; D is undetermined. Trimming removed 5 bases from V and 6 bases from J, with 6 bases in between. Per the germline V gene, CDR1 is SEHNR and CDR2 is FQNEAQ (reference sequence). The CDR3 has 11 residues. CDR3 in DNA: TGTGCCAGCAGCCCCATTGATACGCAGTATTTT. It encodes CASSPIDTQYF.

The chain joins TRBV20-1 to TRBJ1-1, with 7 positions matching TRBD1. J gave up 4 bases and V 3 bases, and 5 bases lay outside the gene matches. CDR3 length equals 13 residues. The germline CDR1 and CDR2 sequences are DFQATT and SNEGSKA (reference sequence). The CDR3 DNA follows: TGCAGTGCTAGTCAGGGGGGGAGCACTGAAGCTTTCTTT. Encoded protein: CSASQGGSTEAFF.